This T cell receptor beta chain was sequenced in a study of blood T cells in healthy people across ages. Study-wide results and caveats: Naive T cell percentage and TCR beta diversity correlated strongly.

This clonotype was seen more than once but under ten times. What it binds is not known. Germline loops: CDR1 SEHNR, CDR2 FQNEAQ (reference sequence). This CDR3 is built from 15 residues. Trimming shortened V by 5 bases and J by 0 bases, and 14 bases separated the two germline ends. Alongside a J-beta primer mix, a sample-barcoded 5' primer served in a second PCR lasting roughly 6 to 11 cycles. TCRdb itself ran the 5' RACE reads through MiXCR, one entry per CDR3 protein. The sample consists of some 800,000 distinct CDR3 sequences, under 45% of them appearing once. The rearrangement links TRBV7-9 to TRBJ2-7; a weak D match, TRBD2 (6 bases). Source material: blood. The TCR sequence derives from a man between 60 and 70 years old in good health. The CDR3 region has the DNA TGTGCCAGCAGCGGTAGCGGACTGTCCTCCTACGAGCAGTACTTC. Its translation: CASSGSGLSSYEQYF.